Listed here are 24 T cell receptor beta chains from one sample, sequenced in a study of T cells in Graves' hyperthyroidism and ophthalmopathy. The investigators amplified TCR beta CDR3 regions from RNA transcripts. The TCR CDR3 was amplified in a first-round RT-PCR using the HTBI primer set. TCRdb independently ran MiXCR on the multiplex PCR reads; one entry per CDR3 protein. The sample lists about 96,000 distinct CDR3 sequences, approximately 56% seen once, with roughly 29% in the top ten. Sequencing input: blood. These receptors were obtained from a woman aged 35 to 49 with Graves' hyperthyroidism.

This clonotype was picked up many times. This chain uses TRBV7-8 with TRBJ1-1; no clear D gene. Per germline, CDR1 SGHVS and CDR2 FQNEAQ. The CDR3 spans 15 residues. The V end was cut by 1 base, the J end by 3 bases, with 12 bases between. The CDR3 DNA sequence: TGTGCCAGCAGCTTAGAGGTTATCGGATACACTGAAGCTTTCTTT. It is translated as CASSLEVIGYTEAFF.

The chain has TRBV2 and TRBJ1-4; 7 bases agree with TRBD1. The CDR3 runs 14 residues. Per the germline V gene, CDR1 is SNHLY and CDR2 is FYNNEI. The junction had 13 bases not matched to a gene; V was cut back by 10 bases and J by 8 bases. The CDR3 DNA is TGTGCCATCTCGGGGGGGACAGCAGTGGAAAAACTGTTTTTT. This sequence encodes CAISGGTAVEKLFF. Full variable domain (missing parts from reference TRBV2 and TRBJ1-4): EPEVTQTPSHQVTQMGQEVILRCVPISNHLYFYWYRQILGQKVEFLVSFYNNEISEKSEIFDDQFSVERPDGSNFTLKIRSTKLEDSAMYFCAISGGTAVEKLFFGSGTQLSVL.

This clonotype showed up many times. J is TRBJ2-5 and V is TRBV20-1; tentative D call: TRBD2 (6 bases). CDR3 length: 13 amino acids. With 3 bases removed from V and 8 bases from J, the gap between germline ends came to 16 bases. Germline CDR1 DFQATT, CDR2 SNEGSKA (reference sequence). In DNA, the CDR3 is TGCAGTGCTAGGGGACTTAGTTGGGTAACCCAGTACTTC. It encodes CSARGLSWVTQYF.

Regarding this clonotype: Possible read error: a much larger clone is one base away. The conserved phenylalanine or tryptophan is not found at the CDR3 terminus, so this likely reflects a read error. The CDR3 region has the DNA TGTGCCAGCAGCCCCATAGCGGGTGATCAGTACTCC. It is translated as CASSPIAGDQYS. This chain links TRBV7-3 with TRBJ2-7, with 7 bases fitting TRBD2. With 5 bases clipped from V and 10 bases from J, the junction kept 8 bases outside the gene matches. Germline values: CDR1 SGHTA, CDR2 FQGTGA. The CDR3 length is 12 residues.

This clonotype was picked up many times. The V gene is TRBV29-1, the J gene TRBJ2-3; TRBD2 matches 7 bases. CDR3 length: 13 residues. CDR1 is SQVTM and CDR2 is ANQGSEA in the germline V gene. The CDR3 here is CRTGRELTDTQYF. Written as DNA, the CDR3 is TGCAGGACCGGGCGGGAGCTCACAGATACGCAGTATTTT.

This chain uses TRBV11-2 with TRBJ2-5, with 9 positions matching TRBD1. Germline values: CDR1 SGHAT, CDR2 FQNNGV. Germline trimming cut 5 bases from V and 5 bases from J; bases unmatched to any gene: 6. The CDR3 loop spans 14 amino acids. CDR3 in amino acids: CASSPQGALETQYF. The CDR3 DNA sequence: TGTGCCAGCAGCCCACAGGGGGCATTGGAGACCCAGTACTTC.

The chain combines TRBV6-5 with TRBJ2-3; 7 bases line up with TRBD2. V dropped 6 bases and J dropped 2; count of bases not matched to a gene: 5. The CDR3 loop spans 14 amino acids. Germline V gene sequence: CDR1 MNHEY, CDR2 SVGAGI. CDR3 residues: CASSPTSVTDTQYF. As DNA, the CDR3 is TGTGCCAGCAGCCCAACTAGCGTCACAGATACGCAGTATTTT.

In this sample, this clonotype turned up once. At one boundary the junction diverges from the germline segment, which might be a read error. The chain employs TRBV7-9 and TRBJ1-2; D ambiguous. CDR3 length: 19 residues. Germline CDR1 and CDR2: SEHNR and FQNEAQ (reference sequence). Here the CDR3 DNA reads TGCGCCAGCAGCTCGAAGCGGGAGTGGCGAGAGACCGAGGGATCTGGCTACACCTTC. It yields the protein CASSSKREWRETEGSGYTF.

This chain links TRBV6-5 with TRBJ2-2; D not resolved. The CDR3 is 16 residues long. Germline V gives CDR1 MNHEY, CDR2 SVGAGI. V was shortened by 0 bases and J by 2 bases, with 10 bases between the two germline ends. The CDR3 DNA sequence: TGTGCCAGCAGTTACTCGAAAACGTACAACACCGGGGAGCTGTTTTTT. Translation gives CASSYSKTYNTGELFF.

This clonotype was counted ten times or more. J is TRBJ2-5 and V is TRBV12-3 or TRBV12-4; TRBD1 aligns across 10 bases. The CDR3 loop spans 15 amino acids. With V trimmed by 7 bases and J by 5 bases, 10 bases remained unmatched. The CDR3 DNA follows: TGTGCCAGCACCCTGGCCGGGACAGGGGAGGAGACCCAGTACTTC. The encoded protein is CASTLAGTGEETQYF.

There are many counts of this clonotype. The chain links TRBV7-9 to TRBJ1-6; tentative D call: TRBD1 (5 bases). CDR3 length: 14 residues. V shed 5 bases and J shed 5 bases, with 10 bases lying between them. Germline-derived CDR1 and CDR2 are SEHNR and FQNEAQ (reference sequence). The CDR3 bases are TGTGCCAGCAGCCACGGGACCGATAATTCACCCCTCCACTTT. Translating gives CASSHGTDNSPLHF.

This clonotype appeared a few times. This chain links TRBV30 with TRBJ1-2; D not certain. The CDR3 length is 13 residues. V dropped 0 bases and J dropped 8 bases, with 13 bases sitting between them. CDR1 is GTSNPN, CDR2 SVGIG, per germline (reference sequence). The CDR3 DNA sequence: TGTGCCTGGAGTGTATCCGGGCGTTCGGGCTACACCTTC. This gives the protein CAWSVSGRSGYTF.

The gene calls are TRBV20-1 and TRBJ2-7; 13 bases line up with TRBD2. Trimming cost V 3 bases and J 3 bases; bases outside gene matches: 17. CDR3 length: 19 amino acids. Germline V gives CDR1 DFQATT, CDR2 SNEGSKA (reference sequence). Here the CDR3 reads CSASGVGTSGNSGRYEQYF. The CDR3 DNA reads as TGCAGTGCTAGTGGCGTTGGGACTAGCGGGAACAGCGGTCGCTACGAGCAGTACTTC.

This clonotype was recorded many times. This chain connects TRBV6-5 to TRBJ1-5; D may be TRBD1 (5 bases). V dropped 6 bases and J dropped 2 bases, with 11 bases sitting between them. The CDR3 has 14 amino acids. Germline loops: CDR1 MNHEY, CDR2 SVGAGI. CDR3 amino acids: CASRQGLRNQPQHF. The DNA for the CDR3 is TGTGCCAGCAGGCAGGGATTACGCAATCAGCCCCAGCATTTT.

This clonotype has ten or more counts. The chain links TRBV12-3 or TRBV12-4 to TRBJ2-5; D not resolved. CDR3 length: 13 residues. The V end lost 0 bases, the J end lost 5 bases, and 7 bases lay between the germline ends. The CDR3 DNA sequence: TGTGCCAGCAGTTTAGCAGGCCGGGAGACCCAGTACTTC. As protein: CASSLAGRETQYF.

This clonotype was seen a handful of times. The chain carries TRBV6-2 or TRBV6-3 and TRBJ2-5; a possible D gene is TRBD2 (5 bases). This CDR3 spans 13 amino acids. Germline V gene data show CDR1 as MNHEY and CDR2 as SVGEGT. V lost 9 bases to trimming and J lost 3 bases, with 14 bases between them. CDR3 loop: CASLTSRKETQYF. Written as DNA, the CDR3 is TGTGCCAGTTTAACTAGTCGAAAAGAGACCCAGTACTTC.

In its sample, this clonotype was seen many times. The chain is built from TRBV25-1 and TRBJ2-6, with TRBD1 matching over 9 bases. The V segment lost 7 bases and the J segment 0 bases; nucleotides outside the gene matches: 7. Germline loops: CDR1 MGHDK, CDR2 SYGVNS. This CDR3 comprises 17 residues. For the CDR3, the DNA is TGTGCCAGCACGGACGGGACAGGGCTCTCTGGGGCCAACGTCCTGACTTTC. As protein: CASTDGTGLSGANVLTF.

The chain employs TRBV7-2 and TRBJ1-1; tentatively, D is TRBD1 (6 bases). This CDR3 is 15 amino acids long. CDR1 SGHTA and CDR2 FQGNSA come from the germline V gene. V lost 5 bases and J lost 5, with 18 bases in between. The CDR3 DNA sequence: TGTGCCAGCAGCCAACCCGACAGGATCGGGACTGAAGCTTTCTTT. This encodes CASSQPDRIGTEAFF.

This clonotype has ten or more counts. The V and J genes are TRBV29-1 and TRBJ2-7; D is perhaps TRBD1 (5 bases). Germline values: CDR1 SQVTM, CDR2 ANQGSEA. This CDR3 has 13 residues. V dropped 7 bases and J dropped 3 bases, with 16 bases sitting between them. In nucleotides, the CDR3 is TGCAGCGCCCAAAACGACAGACTCTACGAGCAGTACTTC. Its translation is CSAQNDRLYEQYF.

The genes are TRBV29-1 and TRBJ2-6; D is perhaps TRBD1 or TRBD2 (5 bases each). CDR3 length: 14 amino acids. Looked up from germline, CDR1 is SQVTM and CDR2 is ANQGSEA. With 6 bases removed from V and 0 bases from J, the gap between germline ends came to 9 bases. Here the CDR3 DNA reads TGCAGCGTCGGGACGGCCTCTGGGGCCAACGTCCTGACTTTC. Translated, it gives CSVGTASGANVLTF.

CDR3 protein: CASSFGSGGSTDTQYF. DNA of the CDR3: TGTGCCAGCAGCTTCGGGTCCGGGGGTAGCACAGATACGCAGTATTTT. J is TRBJ2-3 and V is TRBV7-2; D possibly corresponds to TRBD2 (6 bases). Between the trimmed V and J ends, which lost 3 bases and 0 bases, there was a span of 13 bases. From germline, CDR1 is SGHTA and CDR2 FQGNSA. The CDR3 loop spans 16 amino acids.

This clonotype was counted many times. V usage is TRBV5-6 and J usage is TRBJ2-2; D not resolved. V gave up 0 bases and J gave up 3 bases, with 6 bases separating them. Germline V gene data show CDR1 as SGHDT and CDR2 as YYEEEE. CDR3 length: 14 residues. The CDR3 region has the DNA TGTGCCAGCAGCTTGGGAGAATACACCGGGGAGCTGTTTTTT. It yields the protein CASSLGEYTGELFF.

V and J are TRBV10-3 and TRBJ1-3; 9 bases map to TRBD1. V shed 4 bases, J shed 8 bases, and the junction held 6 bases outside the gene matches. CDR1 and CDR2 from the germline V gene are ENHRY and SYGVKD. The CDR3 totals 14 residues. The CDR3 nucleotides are TGTGCCATCAGTGGCGAAGGGGACAGGGACACCATATATTTT. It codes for CAISGEGDRDTIYF.

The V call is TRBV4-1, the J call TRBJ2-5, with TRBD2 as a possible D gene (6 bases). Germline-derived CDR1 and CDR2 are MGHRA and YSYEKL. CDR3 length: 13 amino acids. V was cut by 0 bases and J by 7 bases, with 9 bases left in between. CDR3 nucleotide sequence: TGCGCCAGCAGCCAAGAGAGACTAGGGACCCAGTACTTC. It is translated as CASSQERLGTQYF.